These 30 T cell receptor beta chains share one sample of origin, sequenced in a study of T-cell reconstitution after alpha-beta-depleted transplantation in children. Unique molecular identifiers were incorporated when the TCRbeta library was constructed. Each CDR3 protein is one row after TCRdb ran MiXCR on the PCR reads. The table records a few hundred thousand distinct CDR3 sequences, around 27% of them present only once. The source was PBMCs, collected before TCRalphabeta/CD19-depleted stem cell transplant. These receptors all stem from a boy under two years old with Wiskott-Aldrich syndrome, due to receive a stem cell transplant.

The V gene is TRBV4-1, the J gene TRBJ2-2; TRBD2 aligns across 8 bases. The CDR3 has 17 residues. Germline V gene sequence: CDR1 MGHRA, CDR2 YSYEKL. J was trimmed by 4 bases and V by 4 bases; bases with no gene match: 11. The CDR3 loop reads CASSPPGLGGFTGELFF. CDR3 nucleotides: TGCGCCAGCAGCCCACCGGGACTAGGGGGATTCACCGGGGAGCTGTTTTTT.

In its sample, this clonotype was seen a few times. The chain links TRBV14 to TRBJ2-1, with D hard to call. Germline V CDR1 and CDR2: SGHDN, FVKESK. The CDR3 has 13 residues. V dropped 1 base and J dropped 7 bases, with 8 bases sitting between them. The CDR3 spells CASSQALVNEQFF. In DNA, the CDR3 is TGTGCCAGCAGCCAAGCTTTGGTAAATGAGCAGTTCTTC.

This clonotype occurred a few times. This sequence joins TRBV20-1 and TRBJ2-7; D gene ambiguous. CDR1 is DFQATT, CDR2 SNEGSKA, per germline (reference sequence). Trimming cost V 6 bases and J 1 base, with 7 bases left between them. CDR3 length: 11 amino acids. CDR3 in amino acids: CSAQRSYEQYF. CDR3 sequence (DNA): TGCAGTGCGCAAAGGTCCTACGAGCAGTACTTC.

This clonotype has just a few counts. V usage is TRBV2 and J usage is TRBJ2-5; 13 nucleotides line up with TRBD2. This CDR3 contains 11 residues. From germline, CDR1 is SNHLY and CDR2 FYNNEI. Unmatched junction bases numbered 3, after V lost 6 bases and J lost 14 bases. The CDR3, as DNA: TGTGCCAGCAGGGGGACTAGCGGGATATACTTC. Protein: CASRGTSGIYF.

This clonotype has more than one count but fewer than ten. V gene TRBV5-6 combines with J gene TRBJ2-7, with 9 bases that match TRBD2. CDR3 length: 17 residues. Per the germline V gene, CDR1 is SGHDT and CDR2 is YYEEEE. V shed 1 base and J 8 bases; nucleotides not matched to a gene: 16. CDR3 residues: CASSLFSGSGVPVKQYF. The CDR3 DNA sequence: TGTGCCAGCAGCTTGTTTAGCGGGAGTGGGGTCCCTGTGAAGCAGTACTTC.

The chain is built from TRBV20-1 and TRBJ2-5; D possibly corresponds to TRBD1 (5 bases). This CDR3 has 13 amino acids. CDR1 and CDR2 from the germline V gene are DFQATT and SNEGSKA (reference sequence). Deletions cut 5 bases from V and 4 bases from J, with 14 bases between. The DNA for the CDR3 is TGCAGTGCTCCCCGACAGATTGGAGAGACCCAGTACTTC. This gives the protein CSAPRQIGETQYF.

The chain links TRBV7-9 to TRBJ2-6; 7 bases are a match to TRBD2. The CDR3 spans 15 residues. Losses at the gene ends were 5 bases for V and 3 bases for J; bases not matched to a gene: 4. Germline CDR1 reads SEHNR; CDR2 reads FQNEAQ (reference sequence). The CDR3 loop is CASSPPGGGANVLTF. The CDR3 region has the DNA TGTGCCAGCAGCCCCCCGGGAGGTGGGGCCAACGTCCTGACTTTC. Based on the CDR3 plus reference TRBV7-9 and TRBJ2-6, the full variable domain is DTGVSQNPRHKITKRGQNVTFRCDPISEHNRLYWYRQTLGQGPEFLTYFQNEAQLEKSRLLSDRFSAERPKGSFSTLEIQRTEQGDSAMYLCASSPPGGGANVLTFGAGSRLTVL.

This clonotype came up once. The gene calls are TRBV20-1 and TRBJ2-1; D gene ambiguous. V was trimmed by 6 bases and J by 9 bases, leaving 12 bases between them. The CDR3 length is 11 residues. Looked up from germline, CDR1 is DFQATT and CDR2 is SNEGSKA (reference sequence). This CDR3 reads CSAPSGVEQFF. The CDR3 nucleotides read TGCAGTGCGCCCTCTGGTGTTGAGCAGTTCTTC.

This clonotype showed up just a few times. This rearrangement joins TRBV6-5 to TRBJ1-6; the match to TRBD1 covers 7 bases. The germline V gene has CDR1 MNHEY and CDR2 SVGAGI. The CDR3 is made up of 15 amino acids. Trimming cost V 2 bases and J 5 bases; bases outside gene matches: 3. The DNA of the CDR3 is TGTGCCAGCAGTTACACGGGACAGAATAATTCACCCCTCCACTTT. Amino acid sequence: CASSYTGQNNSPLHF.

The chain links TRBV5-1 to TRBJ2-7, with D perhaps TRBD1 or TRBD2 (5 bases each). Trimming shortened V by 5 bases and J by 3 bases, and 21 bases separated the two germline ends. Germline loops: CDR1 SGHRS, CDR2 YFSETQ. The CDR3 runs 16 residues. CDR3 region: CASRGGRDGPRYEQYF. The CDR3 DNA follows: TGCGCCAGCAGAGGTGGCCGGGACGGACCGCGCTACGAGCAGTACTTC. The variable domain in full, completed from reference TRBV5-1 and TRBJ2-7, reads KAGVTQTPRYLIKTRGQQVTLSCSPISGHRSVSWYQQTPGQGLQFLFEYFSETQRNKGNFPGRFSGRQFSNSRSEMNVSTLELGDSALYLCASRGGRDGPRYEQYFGPGTRLTVT.

J is TRBJ2-5 and V is TRBV24-1; 10 nucleotides match TRBD2. CDR3 length: 16 amino acids. J gave up 4 bases and V 5 bases, and 9 bases lay outside the gene matches. Germline V gene data show CDR1 as KGHDR and CDR2 as SFDVKD. Here the CDR3 DNA reads TGTGCCACCAGTGGCCCGGGACTAGCGATCGGAGAGACCCAGTACTTC. Residues: CATSGPGLAIGETQYF.

This clonotype appeared a few times. One end of the junction fails to match germline, which may point to a read error. The chain couples TRBV12-3 or TRBV12-4 to TRBJ2-7; D is unclear. The CDR3 has 14 amino acids. The CDR3 DNA is TGTGCCAGCAGGCTACTCGTACATTCCTCCGAGCAGTACTTC. This gives the protein CASRLLVHSSEQYF.

This clonotype has more than one count but fewer than ten. The chain is built from TRBV27 and TRBJ2-3; TRBD2 matches 8 bases. The CDR3 covers 19 residues. CDR1 MNHEY and CDR2 SMNVEV come from the germline V gene (reference sequence). J gave up 3 bases and V 6 bases, and 20 bases lay outside the gene matches. The DNA of the CDR3 is TGTGCCAGCAGGGATATAGGGAGACCGATAGCGGGACGAACAGATACGCAGTATTTT. Amino acid sequence: CASRDIGRPIAGRTDTQYF.

The V and J genes are TRBV24-1 and TRBJ1-5; tentatively, D is TRBD1 (5 bases). Trimming shortened V by 5 bases and J by 0 bases, and 10 bases separated the two germline ends. Germline CDR1 is KGHDR and CDR2 is SFDVKD. The CDR3 runs 15 residues. The CDR3 spells CATSGGEYSNQPQHF. CDR3 sequence (DNA): TGTGCCACCAGTGGAGGGGAATATAGCAATCAGCCCCAGCATTTT.

Here the CDR3 reads CASSFRTSGDSSYNEQFF. The CDR3 DNA reads TGTGCCAGCAGCTTCCGGACTAGCGGGGATAGCTCCTACAATGAGCAGTTCTTC. The chain links TRBV9 to TRBJ2-1; 12 bases are shared with TRBD2. The trim removed 4 bases at V and 0 bases at J, leaving 8 bases unmatched. The CDR3 loop spans 18 amino acids. Germline-derived CDR1 and CDR2 are SGDLS and YYNGEE.

The genes are TRBV3-1 and TRBJ2-1; possibly TRBD2 for D (6 bases). The CDR3 sequence is 15 residues long. From germline, CDR1 is LGHDT and CDR2 YNNKEL (reference sequence). The V and J ends lost 2 bases and 6 bases respectively, with 14 bases between them. As DNA, the CDR3 is TGTGCCAGCAGCCAATTGCGGGATTTGTCCAATGAGCAGTTCTTC. Its protein is CASSQLRDLSNEQFF.

The chain uses TRBV5-1 and TRBJ2-5; TRBD2 might be the D (6 bases). The V and J ends lost 1 base and 0 bases respectively, with 16 bases between them. Germline V CDR1 and CDR2: SGHRS, YFSETQ. The CDR3 is 17 residues long. The CDR3 bases are TGCGCCAGCAGCTTGACCGGGACTCCGGTTTACCAAGAGACCCAGTACTTC. Its translation: CASSLTGTPVYQETQYF.

This clonotype was seen more than once but under ten times. In nucleotides, the CDR3 is TGCGCCAGCAGCTTCGGTAGCGGATACTACGAGCAGTACTTC. This gives the protein CASSFGSGYYEQYF. V gene TRBV5-1 combines with J gene TRBJ2-7; D is possibly TRBD2 (6 bases). The germline CDR1 and CDR2 sequences are SGHRS and YFSETQ. Deletions cut 2 bases from V and 3 bases from J, with 12 bases between. CDR3 length: 14 residues.

Only a few counts were recorded for this clonotype. The gene calls are TRBV7-6 and TRBJ2-3; D is perhaps TRBD2 (7 bases). Germline CDR1 and CDR2: SGHVS and FNYEAQ. The length of the CDR3 is 16 residues. Trimming stripped 5 bases from V and 4 bases from J, with 19 bases between. CDR3 residues: CASSPGRGGRSDTQYF. The CDR3 DNA follows: TGTGCCAGCAGCCCAGGCAGGGGCGGGAGATCAGATACGCAGTATTTT. Full variable domain (remainder filled in from reference TRBV7-6 and TRBJ2-3): GAGVSQSPRYKVTKRGQDVALRCDPISGHVSLYWYRQALGQGPEFLTYFNYEAQQDKSGLPNDRFSAERPEGSISTLTIQRTEQRDSAMYRCASSPGRGGRSDTQYFGPGTRLTVL.

CDR3 nucleotides: TGTGCCATCAGCCCGGGACTTAACACAGATACGCAGTATTTT. It is translated as CAISPGLNTDTQYF. V usage is TRBV10-3 and J usage is TRBJ2-3; tentatively, D is TRBD2 (6 bases). CDR3 length: 14 amino acids. Germline CDR1 ENHRY, CDR2 SYGVKD. V lost 6 bases and J lost 2, with 12 bases in between.

Regarding this clonotype: Likely a read error: the CDR3 ends without its conserved phenylalanine or tryptophan. The chain couples TRBV12-3 or TRBV12-4 to TRBJ2-3, with unresolved D. Trimming took off 6 bases at V and 0 bases at J, with 13 bases between the two ends. This CDR3 is 15 amino acids long. This CDR3 reads CASSPTASSTDTQYL. DNA for the CDR3: TGTGCCAGCAGCCCCACGGCATCTAGCACAGATACGCAGTATTTG.

The chain employs TRBV25-1 and TRBJ2-2; no clear D. The germline V gene encodes CDR1 MGHDK and CDR2 SYGVNS. Trimming removed 1 base at V and 6 bases at J, with 3 bases between. The CDR3 is 12 residues long. DNA of the CDR3: TGTGCCAGCAGTGAATTCTCCGGGGAGCTGTTTTTT. It specifies CASSEFSGELFF. Full variable domain (missing parts from reference TRBV25-1 and TRBJ2-2): EADIYQTPRYLVIGTGKKITLECSQTMGHDKMYWYQQDPGMELHLIHYSYGVNSTEKGDLSSESTVSRIRTEHFPLTLESARPSHTSQYLCASSEFSGELFFGEGSRLTVL.

This chain uses TRBV13 with TRBJ2-1, with 7 bases matching TRBD2. V lost 5 bases, J lost 6 bases, and 4 bases stayed unmatched. The CDR3 runs to 13 residues. The germline gives CDR1 PRHDT, CDR2 FYEKMQ (reference sequence). In DNA, the CDR3 is TGTGCCAGCAGCGTCCGGGAGGTCAATGAGCAGTTCTTC. Translation gives CASSVREVNEQFF. The variable domain in full, completed from reference TRBV13 and TRBJ2-1, reads AAGVIQSPRHLIKEKRETATLKCYPIPRHDTVYWYQQGPGQDPQFLISFYEKMQSDKGSIPDRFSAQQFSDYHSELNMSSLELGDSALYFCASSVREVNEQFFGPGTRLTVL.

This clonotype occurred a few times. This chain joins TRBV2 and TRBJ2-1; D is ambiguous. With 4 bases removed from V and 1 base from J, the gap between germline ends came to 8 bases. This CDR3 spans 14 amino acids. Germline assignment: CDR1 SNHLY and CDR2 FYNNEI. CDR3 protein: CASSGERSYNEQFF. In nucleotides, the CDR3 is TGTGCCAGCAGTGGAGAGAGGTCCTACAATGAGCAGTTCTTC.

This clonotype has just a few counts. This chain uses TRBV9 with TRBJ2-1; D remains unclear. Deletions cut 1 base from V and 0 bases from J, with 14 bases between. The CDR3 loop spans 17 amino acids. Per the germline V gene, CDR1 is SGDLS and CDR2 is YYNGEE. The CDR3 spells CASSVFRVVSSYNEQFF. CDR3 DNA sequence: TGTGCCAGCAGCGTATTCCGGGTGGTGAGCTCCTACAATGAGCAGTTCTTC. Using reference TRBV9 and TRBJ2-1 for the parts outside the CDR3, the full variable domain is DSGVTQTPKHLITATGQRVTLRCSPRSGDLSVYWYQQSLDQGLQFLIQYYNGEERAKGNILERFSAQQFPDLHSELNLSSLELGDSALYFCASSVFRVVSSYNEQFFGPGTRLTVL.

V usage is TRBV10-3 and J usage is TRBJ2-1; no reliable D call. This CDR3 contains 12 residues. Per germline, CDR1 ENHRY and CDR2 SYGVKD. Between the trimmed V and J ends, which lost 4 bases and 7 bases, there was a span of 8 bases. In DNA form, the CDR3 reads TGTGCCATCAGTGTTTTTTTGAATGAGCAGTTCTTC. Amino acid sequence: CAISVFLNEQFF.

This clonotype was counted only a few times. The rearrangement links TRBV27 to TRBJ2-7; 7 bases line up with TRBD2. V trimming: 11 bases; J trimming: 3 bases; junction bases outside the gene matches: 7. CDR3 size: 12 residues. In germline, CDR1 is MNHEY, CDR2 SMNVEV (reference sequence). CDR3 bases: TGTGCCGCGGGGGACTATCACTACGAGCAGTACTTC. Translating it yields CAAGDYHYEQYF.

J is TRBJ2-5 and V is TRBV20-1; 10 nucleotides line up with TRBD2. CDR1 and CDR2 from the germline V gene are DFQATT and SNEGSKA (reference sequence). This CDR3 contains 17 residues. V was pared by 1 base and J by 5 bases, with 13 bases of the junction left unmatched. The CDR3 spells CSARGGVAGGPRETQYF. The CDR3 DNA reads as TGCAGTGCTAGAGGCGGGGTAGCGGGAGGTCCCAGGGAGACCCAGTACTTC.

The V gene is TRBV5-1, the J gene TRBJ1-2, with 10 bases identical to TRBD1. Germline V CDR1 and CDR2: SGHRS, YFSETQ. The CDR3 has 15 residues. V lost 1 base, J lost 4 bases, and 4 bases stayed unmatched. As DNA, the CDR3 is TGCGCCAGCAGCTTGAAGACAGGGGGCGGCTATGGCTACACCTTC. This encodes CASSLKTGGGYGYTF. Complete variable domain (other parts from reference TRBV5-1 and TRBJ1-2): KAGVTQTPRYLIKTRGQQVTLSCSPISGHRSVSWYQQTPGQGLQFLFEYFSETQRNKGNFPGRFSGRQFSNSRSEMNVSTLELGDSALYLCASSLKTGGGYGYTFGSGTRLTVV.

This clonotype was detected a few times. The chain is built from TRBV5-1 and TRBJ2-2, with D unclear. Germline V gives CDR1 SGHRS, CDR2 YFSETQ. Trimming removed 0 bases at V and 1 base at J, with 10 bases between. The CDR3 totals 16 residues. The CDR3, as DNA: TGCGCCAGCAGCTTGGTTGGTAGCCTGAACACCGGGGAGCTGTTTTTT. Its translation is CASSLVGSLNTGELFF.